The entry that follows covers one T cell receptor (beta chain) sequence. The record originates from a study of CD8 T cells in Susac syndrome. The CDR3 is made up of 16 amino acids. The V and J ends lost 1 base and 7 bases, in that order; junction bases with no gene match: 7. Germline assignment: CDR1 KGHDR and CDR2 SFDVKD. Random hexamers were used to reverse transcribe roughly 0.5 to 1 ug of RNA. The authors amplified TCR beta CDR3 across 54 Vbeta and 13 Jbeta using immunoSEQ multiplex PCR. TCRdb used MiXCR to reprocess the immunoSEQ multiplex PCR reads, holding one entry per CDR3 protein. This table holds more than 200,000 distinct CDR3 sequences, just under 95% found once. TCR beta sequences were obtained from blood CD8+ and CD4+ T cells.

This receptor was obtained from a human donor with multiple sclerosis. Sequencing was performed on CD4+ T cells from PBMCs. The genes are TRBV24-1 and TRBJ2-1; 9 bases align to TRBD2. CDR3 loop: CATSDFAGGSGNEQFF. The CDR3 nucleotides read TGTGCCACCAGTGATTTTGCGGGAGGGTCGGGGAATGAGCAGTTCTTC.